Here is one TCR beta chain with its context. Its specificity is unknown. Timing groups of about 4 and about 12 weeks for second doses were pooled. This sample is drawn from a study of T cell responses to AZD1222 COVID-19 vaccine. Study outcomes and limitations: Spike-specific TCR repertoires showed rising breadth and depth after two AZD1222 doses. Unmutated variant regions are reportedly the target of nearly half of TCRs that are spike-specific.

The germline V gene has CDR1 SGHNT and CDR2 YYREEE (reference sequence). This CDR3 contains 15 residues. V was trimmed by 3 bases and J by 1 base, leaving 10 bases between them. Produced via immunoSEQ multiplex PCR; TCRdb's table is partial and in-frame only. The sample includes about 53,000 clones, roughly 90% seen only once; the top ten take approximately 2.6%. The chain has TRBV5-4 and TRBJ2-2; D is ambiguous. The input for sequencing was peripheral blood, taken 28 days after the second AZD1222 dose. The receptor comes from an adult who received the AZD1222 COVID-19 vaccine. CDR3 bases: TGTGCCAGCAGCTCGTCAGGATGGAACACCGGGGAGCTGTTTTTT. Encoded protein: CASSSSGWNTGELFF. The full variable domain, rest sourced from reference TRBV5-4 and TRBJ2-2, is ETGVTQSPTHLIKTRGQQVTLRCSSQSGHNTVSWYQQALGQGPQFIFQYYREEENGRGNFPPRFSGLQFPNYSSELNVNALELDDSALYLCASSSSGWNTGELFFGEGSRLTVL.